This is a list of T cell receptor beta chains from one sample in a study of blood T cell repertoires in COVID-19. Some clones are missing from TCRdb's copy, which holds only in-frame ones; the method was immunoSEQ multiplex PCR. The table has 100,000 to 150,000 clones, around 86% seen once. Specimen: peripheral blood. These receptors were collected from a woman in her 70s with COVID-19, enrolled during active disease. The CDR3 runs from the conserved cysteine through the conserved F or W. D genes are given only for firm matches. For some rows the clone size is stated as once, few or many, or as a class when expanded; others skip it.

-	TRBD2	TRBJ2-5	TRBV11-2	TGTGCCAGCAGCCCCCGGGGGGTCGGGGAGACCCAGTACTTC	CASSPRGVGETQYF
-	TRBD2	TRBJ2-2	TRBV5-1	TGCGCCAGCAGCATCTCTAGCGGGGGAATAGCCGGGGAGCTGTTTTTT	CASSISSGGIAGELFF
-	TRBD1	TRBJ1-2	TRBV5-5	TGTGCCAGCAGCTTTGGGCCACAGGGGGCCGCCTATGGCTACACCTTC	CASSFGPQGAAYGYTF
-	-	TRBJ2-3	TRBV3-1/TRBV3-2	TGTGCCAGCAGCCAAGAAGCCGGGATTAGCACAGATACGCAGTATTTT	CASSQEAGISTDTQYF
few	-	TRBJ1-4	TRBV15	TGTGCCACCAGCAGAGATCTCGGCAGGGTGACAACTAATGAAAAACTGTTTTTT	CATSRDLGRVTTNEKLFF
once	TRBD2	TRBJ2-5	TRBV3-1/TRBV3-2	TGTGCCAGCAGCCACGCGGGGGGGGAGGCCGAAGAGACCCAGTACTTC	CASSHAGGEAEETQYF
-	TRBD1	TRBJ1-2	TRBV5-1	TGCGCCAGCAGCTTGGAGACAGGGGACTATGGCTACACCTTC	CASSLETGDYGYTF
-	-	TRBJ1-5	TRBV30	TGTGCCTGGAGTACGACAGTAGGACAGCCCCAGCATTTT	CAWSTTVGQPQHF
-	-	TRBJ2-2	TRBV4-1	TGCGCCAGCGCTCCTCAGTCCTCTCAGGCCGGGGAGCTGTTTTTT	CASAPQSSQAGELFF
-	-	TRBJ1-5	TRBV7-2	TGTGCCAGCAGCTTAGGCCGCGGGATGGCTCAGCCCCAGCATTTT	CASSLGRGMAQPQHF
-	-	TRBJ2-7	TRBV25-1	TGTGCCAGCAGTGTGGCCCCCCTCGAGCAGTACTTC	CASSVAPLEQYF
-	TRBD1	TRBJ1-1	TRBV30	TGTGCCTGGACCCGACAGGGCGCCGCTTTGAACACTGAAGCTTTCTTT	CAWTRQGAALNTEAFF
-	-	TRBJ1-5	TRBV2	TGTGCCAGCAGCCCAAGCCAATATCAGCCCCAGCATTTT	CASSPSQYQPQHF
few	-	TRBJ2-7	TRBV21-1	TGTGCCAGCAGCGCTAACGGTGAGTGGGAGCAGTACTTC	CASSANGEWEQYF
few	-	TRBJ2-1	TRBV28	TGTGCCAGCAGTTCCGGGACTCTCTACAATGAGCAGTTCTTC	CASSSGTLYNEQFF
-	-	TRBJ1-4	TRBV7-2	TGTGCCAGCAGCCCTAGGACAACTGAAAAACTGTTTTTT	CASSPRTTEKLFF
-	TRBD2	TRBJ2-1	TRBV19	TGTGCCAGTAGGGCCTGGGGTAGCGGGGATTACAATGAGCAGTTCTTC	CASRAWGSGDYNEQFF
-	TRBD2	TRBJ2-2	TRBV5-1	TGCGCCAGCAGCTTGGGTGGGACTACCACCGGGGAGCTGTTTTTT	CASSLGGTTTGELFF
-	-	TRBJ2-5	TRBV7-8	TGTGCCAGCACCTCTGCACAGGGCGGGACCCAGTACTTC	CASTSAQGGTQYF
-	-	TRBJ1-5	TRBV5-5	TGTGCCAGCAGCTTAGGGGGAGGCAATCAGCCCCAGCATTTT	CASSLGGGNQPQHF
-	-	TRBJ1-2	TRBV30	TGTGCCTGGACCGATCGCAGGGGACAATTTGGCTACACCTTC	CAWTDRRGQFGYTF
-	-	TRBJ2-7	TRBV7-8	TGTGCCAGCAGCCTCACTACAGGGATTCTGTACGAGCAGTACTTC	CASSLTTGILYEQYF
-	-	TRBJ1-2	TRBV6-5	TGTGCCAGCACAGTGGGCAACTATGGCTACACCTTC	CASTVGNYGYTF
-	-	TRBJ2-7	TRBV29-1	TGCAGCGCACAAACAGGGCGCAGGGGCGAGCAGTACTTC	CSAQTGRRGEQYF
once	TRBD1	TRBJ2-2	TRBV29-1	TGCAGCATCCGAAGGGACAGATTAACCGGGGAGCTGTTTTTT	CSIRRDRLTGELFF
-	-	TRBJ1-4	TRBV18	TGTGCCAGCTCCCTCCGGGAAGATGAAAAACTGTTTTTT	CASSLREDEKLFF
-	TRBD1	TRBJ1-2	TRBV5-1	TGCGCCAGCAGCCCGCCAACCGGGACAGGGACGGGGTATGGCTACACCTTC	CASSPPTGTGTGYGYTF
few	-	TRBJ1-5	TRBV6-1	TGTGCCAGCAGTGAAGCGGGGCGTAGGGCGGGGGGCAATCAGCCCCAGCATTTT	CASSEAGRRAGGNQPQHF
-	TRBD2	TRBJ2-1	TRBV27	TGTGCCAGCAGTCCACGGACTAGCGGGGGGGCACGGCAGTTCTTC	CASSPRTSGGARQFF
-	-	TRBJ2-3	TRBV6-6	TGTGCCAGCAGTTACTCGAACCAGCGGTCGGCAGATACGCAGTATTTT	CASSYSNQRSADTQYF
-	-	TRBJ2-5	TRBV5-3	TGTGCCAGAAAGGTAGAGGAGTTTAGAGAGACCCAGTACTTC	CARKVEEFRETQYF
once	-	TRBJ1-4	TRBV30	TGTGCCTGGAGTGGACTGAATGAAAAACTGTTTTTT	CAWSGLNEKLFF
few	TRBD1	TRBJ2-2	TRBV19	TGTGCCGCACAGGGGATGAACACCGGGGAGCTGTTTTTT	CAAQGMNTGELFF
once	TRBD1	TRBJ1-2	TRBV5-6	TGTGCCAGCAGCTTACCGGGACAGAGCTATGGCTACACCTTC	CASSLPGQSYGYTF
-	TRBD1	TRBJ1-4	TRBV10-1	TGCGCCAGCAGTGAGTCAAGGACAGGGAAAGGAGGTGAAAAACTGTTTTTT	CASSESRTGKGGEKLFF
-	TRBD2	TRBJ2-2	TRBV6-4	TGTGCCAGCAGCGCGATGGGGGGGACCAACACCGGGGAGCTGTTTTTT	CASSAMGGTNTGELFF
-	-	TRBJ2-1	TRBV2	TGTGCCAGCAGTGAAGACTCTAGCTACAATGAGCAGTTCTTC	CASSEDSSYNEQFF
-	TRBD1	TRBJ1-1	TRBV19	TGTGCCAGTAGTCTTCGGGGTAGGGGGCATGAAGCTTTCTTT	CASSLRGRGHEAFF
-	TRBD1	TRBJ2-5	TRBV28	TGTGCCAGCAGTACAGGGGGCGGGGGAAGAGGGACCCAGTACTTC	CASSTGGGGRGTQYF
-	-	TRBJ2-7	TRBV28	TGTGCCAGCAGTTCGAGCAGGTCGTACGAGCAGTACTTC	CASSSSRSYEQYF
few	TRBD1	TRBJ2-7	TRBV4-1	TGCGCCAGCAGCCAAGGGACAGGAAAATACGAGCAGTACTTC	CASSQGTGKYEQYF
-	-	TRBJ2-3	TRBV27	TGTGCCAGCAGTTTACTCAGAGGAGGCACAGATACGCAGTATTTT	CASSLLRGGTDTQYF
-	TRBD1	TRBJ2-7	TRBV6-4	TGTGCCAGCAGTGCCGGGACAGGGGACTACGAGCAGTACTTC	CASSAGTGDYEQYF
few	-	TRBJ1-6	TRBV15	TGTGCCACCAGCAGAGAAGGGGGAAGTAATTCACCCCTCCACTTT	CATSREGGSNSPLHF
few	-	TRBJ2-7	TRBV4-1	TGCGCCAGCAGCCAAGCCTTGACAGTGACTTCCTACGAGCAGTACTTC	CASSQALTVTSYEQYF
-	-	TRBJ1-4	TRBV9	TGTGCCAGCAGCGTCGGGGTACGTGAAAAACTGTTTTTT	CASSVGVREKLFF
once	TRBD2	TRBJ2-7	TRBV5-8	TGTGCCAGCAGCTTGCGGCTAGCGGGGATATACGAGCAGTACTTC	CASSLRLAGIYEQYF
once	-	TRBJ1-2	TRBV7-9	TGTGCCAGCAGCCCTCAGGGGTCTAGCTATGGCTACACCTTC	CASSPQGSSYGYTF
-	-	TRBJ2-5	TRBV23-1	TGCGCCAGCAGTGCCGGGAATAACGAGACCCAGTACTTC	CASSAGNNETQYF
-	TRBD2	TRBJ2-1	TRBV5-8	TGTGCCAGCAGCCAAGGGGACTACCTCCTGGGGCAGTTCTTC	CASSQGDYLLGQFF
-	-	TRBJ2-7	TRBV28	TGTGCCAGCAGTTTAAGAGGGTTGGGCTACGAGCAGTACTTC	CASSLRGLGYEQYF
-	TRBD1	TRBJ1-1	TRBV7-9	TGTGCCAGCAGTTTTAACAGGGGGAACACTGAAGCTTTCTTT	CASSFNRGNTEAFF
-	TRBD1	TRBJ1-2	TRBV4-1	TGCGCCAGCAGCCAAGAATCGGACAGGGTCGGCTACACCTTC	CASSQESDRVGYTF